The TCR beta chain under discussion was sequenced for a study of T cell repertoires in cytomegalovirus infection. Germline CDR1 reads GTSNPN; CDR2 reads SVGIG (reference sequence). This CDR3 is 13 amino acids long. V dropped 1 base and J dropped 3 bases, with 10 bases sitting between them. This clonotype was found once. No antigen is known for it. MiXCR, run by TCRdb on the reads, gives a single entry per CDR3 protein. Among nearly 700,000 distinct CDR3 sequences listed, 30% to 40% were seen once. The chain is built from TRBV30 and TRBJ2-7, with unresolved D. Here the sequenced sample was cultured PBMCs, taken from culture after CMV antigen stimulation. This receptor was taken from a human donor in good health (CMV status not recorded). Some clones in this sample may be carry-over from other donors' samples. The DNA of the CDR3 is TGTGCCTGGAGTGCGGTCCGAGTCTACGAGCAGTACTTC. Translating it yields CAWSAVRVYEQYF.